This TCR beta chain was obtained from a study of Graves' ophthalmopathy and Graves' hyperthyroidism. From RNA, the CDR3 regions of TCR beta chains were amplified and sequenced. HTBI primers were used in a first-round RT-PCR, which preceded a second-round multiplex PCR. One entry per CDR3 protein results from TCRdb running MiXCR on the multiplex PCR reads. The profile shows about 200,000 distinct CDR3 sequences, roughly 29% of them singletons. This clonotype was seen many times. Its antigen is not known. Germline values: CDR1 MNHEY, CDR2 SMNVEV (reference sequence). V lost 3 bases and J lost 4, with 10 bases in between. This CDR3 has 13 residues. Moderate-to-severe activity, CAS at least 3, NOSPECS at least 4 and duration under 3 months characterized donors with ophthalmopathy. Excluded: other autoimmune disease, uncontrolled infection, pregnancy or lactation. Overall study results and limits: Ophthalmopathy could be told apart from stable hyperthyroidism by a 13-signature model (about 89% sensitivity, approximately 81% specificity). With roughly 69% sensitivity and approximately 73% specificity, the model predicted ophthalmopathy progression.

This sequence joins TRBV27 and TRBJ2-7, with a weak D call TRBD1 (5 bases). This TCR came from a man aged 45-60 years with Graves' ophthalmopathy. Sequenced sample: peripheral blood. The CDR3 bases are TGTGCCAGCAGTTTGGGCAGGGAATACGAGCAGTACTTC. Its translation: CASSLGREYEQYF.